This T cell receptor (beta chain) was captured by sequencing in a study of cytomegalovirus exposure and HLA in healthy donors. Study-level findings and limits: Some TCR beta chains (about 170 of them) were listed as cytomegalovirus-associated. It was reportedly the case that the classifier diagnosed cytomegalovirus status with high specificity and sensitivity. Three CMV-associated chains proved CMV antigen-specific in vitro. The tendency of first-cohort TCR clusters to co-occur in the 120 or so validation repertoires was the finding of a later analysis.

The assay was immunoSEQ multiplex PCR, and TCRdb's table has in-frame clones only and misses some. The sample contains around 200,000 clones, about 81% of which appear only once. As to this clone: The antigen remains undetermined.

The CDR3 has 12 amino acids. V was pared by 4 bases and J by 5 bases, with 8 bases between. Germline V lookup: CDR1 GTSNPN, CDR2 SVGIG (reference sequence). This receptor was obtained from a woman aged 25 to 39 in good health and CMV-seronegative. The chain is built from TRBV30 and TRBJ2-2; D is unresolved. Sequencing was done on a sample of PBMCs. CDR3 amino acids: CAWTTDTGELFF. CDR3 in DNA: TGTGCCTGGACCACAGATACCGGGGAGCTGTTTTTT.